This paragraph covers one T cell receptor beta chain sequence. Germline V lookup: CDR1 SGHDT, CDR2 YYEEEE. This CDR3 is built from 15 residues. The V and J ends lost 4 bases and 4 bases respectively, with 17 bases between them. Clones were read by immunoSEQ multiplex PCR, and TCRdb kept only the in-frame ones, dropping some. The data contain under 30,000 clones, roughly 84% of them singletons. The entry originates in a study of PD-L1 blockade in urothelial cancer. The gene calls are TRBV5-6 and TRBJ1-2; unclear D gene. The material sequenced was PBMCs, taken around atezolizumab (anti-PD-L1) treatment. The receptor was isolated from a man in his 70s with urothelial cancer. The CDR3 region is CASSSGRRDLYGYTF. The CDR3 DNA follows: TGTGCCAGCAGCAGCGGACGGCGAGATCTCTATGGCTACACCTTC.